Listed here are 4 T cell receptor beta chains from one sample, sequenced in a study of CD8 T cells in ankylosing spondylitis. One entry per CDR3 protein, called by TCRdb with MiXCR from the 5' RACE reads. Found here are more than 200,000 distinct CDR3 sequences, 20% to 30% of them singletons; the top ten hold about 0.6%. Material: blood, either unsorted or a sorted T cell fraction (not recorded which). The source is a male donor with ankylosing spondylitis or in good health (not recorded which).

This clonotype has at least ten counts. The chain employs TRBV29-1 and TRBJ2-7; 7 bases map to TRBD1. V was clipped by 1 base and J by 3 bases; unmatched bases: 3. Germline lookup yields CDR1 SQVTM and CDR2 ANQGSEA. This CDR3 spans 13 amino acids. The chain's CDR3 is CSVEVAGGYEQYF. The CDR3 nucleotides are TGCAGCGTTGAAGTGGCAGGGGGCTACGAGCAGTACTTC.

The rearrangement uses TRBV10-3 and TRBJ2-1, with TRBD2 matching over 8 bases. Germline-derived CDR1 and CDR2 are ENHRY and SYGVKD. This CDR3 contains 17 residues. V shed 0 bases, J shed 2 bases, and the junction held 6 bases outside the gene matches. CDR3 amino acids: CAISESGGGRPYNEQFF. In nucleotides, the CDR3 is TGTGCCATCAGTGAGTCTGGCGGGGGGCGACCCTACAATGAGCAGTTCTTC.

This rearrangement joins TRBV20-1 to TRBJ2-3; maybe TRBD2 (5 bases). This CDR3 has 13 residues. The V end lost 5 bases, the J end lost 4 bases, and 13 bases lay between the germline ends. The germline V gene encodes CDR1 DFQATT and CDR2 SNEGSKA (reference sequence). CDR3 loop: CSAAGPGADTQYF. CDR3 nucleotides: TGCAGTGCTGCCGGCCCCGGGGCAGATACGCAGTATTTT.

This clonotype was counted many times. The chain links TRBV20-1 to TRBJ1-5; 9 bases match TRBD1. The germline V gene encodes CDR1 DFQATT and CDR2 SNEGSKA (reference sequence). This CDR3 is built from 15 residues. J gave up 3 bases and V 5 bases, and 8 bases lay outside the gene matches. In DNA form, the CDR3 reads TGCAGTGCTCGGGCCGGGACAGGGCACAATCAGCCCCAGCATTTT. It codes for CSARAGTGHNQPQHF.